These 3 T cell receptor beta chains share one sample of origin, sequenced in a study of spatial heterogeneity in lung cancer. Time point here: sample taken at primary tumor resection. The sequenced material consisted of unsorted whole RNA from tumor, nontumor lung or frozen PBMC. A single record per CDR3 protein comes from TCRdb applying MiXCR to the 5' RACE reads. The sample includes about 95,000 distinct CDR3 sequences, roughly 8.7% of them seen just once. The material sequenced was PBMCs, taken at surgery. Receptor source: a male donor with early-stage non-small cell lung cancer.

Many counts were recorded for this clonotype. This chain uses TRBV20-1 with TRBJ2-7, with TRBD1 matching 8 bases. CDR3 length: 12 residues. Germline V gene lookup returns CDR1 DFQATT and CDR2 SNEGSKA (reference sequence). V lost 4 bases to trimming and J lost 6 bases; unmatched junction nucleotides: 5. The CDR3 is CSANRQGTEQYF. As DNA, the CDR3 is TGCAGTGCTAACCGACAGGGGACCGAGCAGTACTTC.

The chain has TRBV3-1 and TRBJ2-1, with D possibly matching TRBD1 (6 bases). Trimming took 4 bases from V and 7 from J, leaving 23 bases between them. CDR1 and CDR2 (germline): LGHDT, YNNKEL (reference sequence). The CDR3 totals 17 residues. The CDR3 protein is CASSPSSWGRQANEQFF. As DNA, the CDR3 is TGTGCCAGCAGCCCCTCAAGTTGGGGGAGACAGGCAAATGAGCAGTTCTTC.

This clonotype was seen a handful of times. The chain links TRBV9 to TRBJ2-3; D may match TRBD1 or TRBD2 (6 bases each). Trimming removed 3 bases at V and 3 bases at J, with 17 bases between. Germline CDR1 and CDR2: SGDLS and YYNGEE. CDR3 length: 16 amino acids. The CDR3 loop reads CASSGRLGGRTDTQYF. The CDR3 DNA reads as TGTGCCAGCAGCGGAAGACTTGGGGGGCGGACAGATACGCAGTATTTT.